This entry lists 28 T cell receptor beta chains sequenced from one sample in a study of blood T cell repertoires in COVID-19. Method: immunoSEQ multiplex PCR; TCRdb's copy keeps in-frame clones and lacks some. The sample records some 180,000 clones, around four fifths being singletons. The sequenced sample consisted of peripheral blood. Receptors were obtained from a woman aged 40 to 50 with COVID-19, enrolled during active disease.

The CDR3 coding sequence is TGCGCCAGCAGCCGTGGAGGGAGTAGGAATGAGCAGTTCTTC. Its translation is CASSRGGSRNEQFF. The chain carries TRBV5-1 and TRBJ2-1; TRBD2 is a possible D gene (6 bases). The length of the CDR3 is 14 residues. V gave up 4 bases and J gave up 7 bases, with 15 bases separating them. Germline V gives CDR1 SGHRS, CDR2 YFSETQ.

The rearrangement joins TRBV19 to TRBJ1-2, with D perhaps matching TRBD1 (5 bases). V was trimmed by 0 bases and J by 4 bases, leaving 12 bases between them. This CDR3 spans 15 amino acids. CDR1 is LNHDA, CDR2 SQIVND, per germline (reference sequence). CDR3 in amino acids: CASSIDDTGLYGYTF. The CDR3 nucleotides read TGTGCCAGTAGTATAGATGATACGGGACTCTATGGCTACACCTTC.

This sequence joins TRBV7-8 and TRBJ2-3, with 12 nucleotides matching TRBD2. The CDR3 totals 18 residues. Germline-derived CDR1 and CDR2 are SGHVS and FQNEAQ. V shed 0 bases, J shed 3 bases, and the junction held 7 bases outside the gene matches. In DNA, the CDR3 is TGTGCCAGCAGCTTAGCCCTAGCGGGAGGGCCTTTTACAGATACGCAGTATTTT. This codes for CASSLALAGGPFTDTQYF. Complete variable domain (other parts from reference TRBV7-8 and TRBJ2-3): GAGVSQSPRYKVAKRGQDVALRCDPISGHVSLFWYQQALGQGPEFLTYFQNEAQLDKSGLPSDRFFAERPEGSVSTLKIQRTQQEDSAVYLCASSLALAGGPFTDTQYFGPGTRLTVL.

The count of this clone is one. CDR3 loop: CATSDSGGKDEQYF. In DNA, the CDR3 is TGTGCCACCAGTGATTCGGGAGGTAAGGACGAGCAGTACTTC. The chain combines TRBV24-1 with TRBJ2-7, with 7 bases aligning to TRBD2. The V and J ends lost 2 bases and 5 bases, in that order; junction bases with no gene match: 5. The CDR3 contains 14 residues. Germline V CDR1 and CDR2: KGHDR, SFDVKD.

This clone came up a few times. The chain carries TRBV10-1 and TRBJ2-3, with TRBD1 as a possible D gene (6 bases). CDR1 and CDR2 from the germline V gene are WNHNN and SYGVQD (reference sequence). V was clipped by 0 bases and J by 6 bases, with 10 bases between them. The CDR3 contains 14 residues. This CDR3 is CASSESRGADTQYF. The CDR3 DNA reads as TGCGCCAGCAGTGAGTCCAGGGGTGCGGATACGCAGTATTTT.

The rearrangement uses TRBV9 and TRBJ2-2; a possible D gene is TRBD2 (6 bases). Germline CDR1 and CDR2: SGDLS and YYNGEE. V was clipped by 7 bases and J by 3 bases, with 10 bases between them. CDR3 length equals 13 residues. The CDR3 is CASGGPDTGELFF. CDR3 bases: TGTGCCAGCGGAGGGCCGGACACCGGGGAGCTGTTTTTT.

This chain joins TRBV18 and TRBJ1-5; D gene ambiguous. This CDR3 has 15 residues. V dropped 3 bases and J dropped 5 bases, with 14 bases sitting between them. CDR1 is KGHSH, CDR2 LQKENI, per germline. CDR3 nucleotide sequence: TGTGCCAGCTCACCTGTCGGAGGGAGTGATCAGCCCCAGCATTTT. This gives the protein CASSPVGGSDQPQHF.

This clone occurred a few times. V gene TRBV5-1 combines with J gene TRBJ1-2, with 9 bases fitting TRBD1. With 0 bases clipped from V and 11 bases from J, the junction kept 11 bases outside the gene matches. The germline gives CDR1 SGHRS, CDR2 YFSETQ. This CDR3 has 15 amino acids. In DNA, the CDR3 is TGCGCCAGCAGCTTGGATTTGGGGACAGGGTCTCGATACACCTTC. It translates to CASSLDLGTGSRYTF.

The chain employs TRBV5-4 and TRBJ2-5; the D gene is possibly TRBD1 (6 bases). V was cut by 4 bases and J by 2 bases, with 18 bases left in between. The V gene's germline CDR1 is SGHNT and CDR2 YYREEE (reference sequence). This CDR3 has 16 residues. CDR3 nucleotide sequence: TGTGCCAGCAGCCACCTTGACACAGGGATTCAAGAGACCCAGTACTTC. Translating it yields CASSHLDTGIQETQYF.

This clone showed up just once. The V gene is TRBV6-5, the J gene TRBJ2-1; TRBD2 matches 10 bases. V shed 6 bases, J shed 2 bases, and the junction held 4 bases outside the gene matches. The CDR3 runs to 15 residues. The germline V gene has CDR1 MNHEY and CDR2 SVGAGI. The CDR3 nucleotides are TGTGCCAGCAGCCCAGCGGGGGGGCCCTACAATGAGCAGTTCTTC. This encodes CASSPAGGPYNEQFF.

This chain uses TRBV7-3 with TRBJ2-7; 10 positions agree with TRBD1. CDR3 length: 14 amino acids. Germline V lookup: CDR1 SGHTA, CDR2 FQGTGA. J gave up 0 bases and V 4 bases, and 0 bases lay outside the gene matches. CDR3 protein: CASSWTGGSYEQYF. CDR3 DNA sequence: TGTGCCAGCAGCTGGACAGGGGGCTCCTACGAGCAGTACTTC.

This chain joins TRBV2 and TRBJ1-1; no reliable D call. V was cut by 7 bases and J by 7 bases, with 7 bases left in between. CDR3 length: 10 residues. Germline lookup yields CDR1 SNHLY and CDR2 FYNNEI. As DNA, the CDR3 is TGTGCCAGCATTGTTATTGAAGCTTTCTTT. Its protein product is CASIVIEAFF.

This clone was recorded a few times. V and J are TRBV11-1 and TRBJ2-1; TRBD2 aligns across 14 bases. The ends lost 5 bases at V and 7 bases at J; junction bases unmatched: 4. The CDR3 length is 15 residues. The germline V gene has CDR1 SGHAT and CDR2 FQDESV (reference sequence). DNA of the CDR3: TGTGCCAGCAGCCGACTAGCGGGAGGGCAAAATGAGCAGTTCTTC. Amino acids: CASSRLAGGQNEQFF. Together with reference TRBV11-1 and TRBJ2-1, the CDR3 gives the full variable domain: EAEVAQSPRYKITEKSQAVAFWCDPISGHATLYWYRQILGQGPELLVQFQDESVVDDSQLPKDRFSAERLKGVDSTLKIQPAELGDSAMYLCASSRLAGGQNEQFFGPGTRLTVL.

This clone was counted a few times. The junction does not match germline at one end; this may be a read error. This sequence joins TRBV6-4 and TRBJ2-1; 7 bases agree with TRBD2. Germline CDR1 MRHNA, CDR2 SNTAGT. The CDR3 is made up of 14 amino acids. The DNA of the CDR3 is TGTGCCAGCAGACGGGACTACTCCTTCAATGAGCAGTTCTTC. Translated, it gives CASRRDYSFNEQFF.

The chain joins TRBV5-4 to TRBJ1-4; a weak D match, TRBD1 (5 bases). The CDR3 spans 14 residues. Trimming took 2 bases from V and 6 from J, leaving 11 bases between them. Germline assignment: CDR1 SGHNT and CDR2 YYREEE (reference sequence). In nucleotides, the CDR3 is TGTGCCAGCAGCTTAGCGGGGGGGGATGAAAAACTGTTTTTT. Translation gives CASSLAGGDEKLFF.

The chain joins TRBV11-2 to TRBJ2-2; 8 bases are shared with TRBD2. The trim removed 9 bases at V and 6 bases at J, leaving 6 bases unmatched. Germline CDR1 and CDR2: SGHAT and FQNNGV. This CDR3 is 13 amino acids long. Here the CDR3 DNA reads TGTGCCAGTCTAGCGGGCTGGGCCGGGGAGCTGTTTTTT. Its translation is CASLAGWAGELFF.

This chain joins TRBV15 and TRBJ2-1; 12 bases fit TRBD1. The CDR3 is 15 residues long. Trimming at V came to 4 bases and at J to 9 bases, leaving 7 bases not matched to a gene. Germline CDR1 reads LNHNV; CDR2 reads YYDKDF (reference sequence). This CDR3 reads CATSTTGTGGSEQFF. The CDR3 nucleotides read TGTGCCACCAGCACTACCGGGACAGGGGGCAGTGAGCAGTTCTTC. The full variable domain, completed using reference TRBV15 and TRBJ2-1, is DAMVIQNPRYQVTQFGKPVTLSCSQTLNHNVMYWYQQKSSQAPKLLFHYYDKDFNNEADTPDNFQSRRPNTSFCFLDIRSPGLGDTAMYLCATSTTGTGGSEQFFGPGTRLTVL.

The rearrangement uses TRBV18 and TRBJ1-6; possible D gene TRBD1, 6 bases. From germline, CDR1 is KGHSH and CDR2 LQKENI. The CDR3 contains 15 residues. V lost 3 bases to trimming and J lost 10 bases, with 16 bases between them. CDR3 in DNA: TGTGCCAGCTCACCTCGTAGGACAGAGGAATCACCCCTCCACTTT. Its translation: CASSPRRTEESPLHF. The variable domain in full, with the rest retrieved from reference TRBV18 and TRBJ1-6, is NAGVMQNPRHLVRRRGQEARLRCSPMKGHSHVYWYRQLPEEGLKFMVYLQKENIIDESGMPKERFSAEFPKEGPSILRIQQVVRGDSAAYFCASSPRRTEESPLHFGNGTRLTVT.

This clone was recorded once. The CDR3 coding sequence is TGCAGCGTTGAAGGTTCCGGGCTAGCGGGGGGAGGCACCGGGGAGCTGTTTTTT. Translated: CSVEGSGLAGGGTGELFF. The chain couples TRBV29-1 to TRBJ2-2; 11 nucleotides align to TRBD2. CDR3 length: 18 amino acids. Germline assignment: CDR1 SQVTM and CDR2 ANQGSEA. J lost 4 bases, V lost 1 base, and 11 bases had no gene match.

The V gene is TRBV6-2 or TRBV6-3, the J gene TRBJ1-5; 11 bases match TRBD1. Per the germline V gene, CDR1 is MNHEY and CDR2 is SVGEGT. V dropped 4 bases and J dropped 2; count of bases not matched to a gene: 10. This CDR3 region has 18 residues. CDR3 protein: CASSSHGTGGRGNQPQHF. CDR3 coding DNA: TGTGCCAGCAGTTCGCATGGGACAGGGGGAAGGGGCAATCAGCCCCAGCATTTT.

The rearrangement links TRBV5-1 to TRBJ1-6; D gene unclear. V was pared by 0 bases and J by 4 bases, with 8 bases between. The CDR3 is made up of 15 amino acids. Germline-derived CDR1 and CDR2 are SGHRS and YFSETQ. The CDR3: CASSLEYGYNSPLHF. The CDR3 DNA reads TGCGCCAGCAGCTTGGAGTACGGGTATAATTCACCCCTCCACTTT.

The genes are TRBV9 and TRBJ1-3; D is perhaps TRBD1 (6 bases). Germline V CDR1 and CDR2: SGDLS, YYNGEE. The CDR3 runs 15 residues. Between the trimmed V and J ends, which lost 4 bases and 2 bases, there was a span of 13 bases. The CDR3 here is CASSPAGETGNTIYF. The CDR3 nucleotides read TGTGCCAGCAGCCCTGCAGGGGAGACTGGAAACACCATATATTTT. Complete variable domain (other parts from reference TRBV9 and TRBJ1-3): DSGVTQTPKHLITATGQRVTLRCSPRSGDLSVYWYQQSLDQGLQFLIQYYNGEERAKGNILERFSAQQFPDLHSELNLSSLELGDSALYFCASSPAGETGNTIYFGEGSWLTVV.

The gene calls are TRBV5-1 and TRBJ2-2, with a weak D call TRBD1 (6 bases). From germline, CDR1 is SGHRS and CDR2 YFSETQ. This CDR3 contains 16 residues. Trimming left V 1 base short and J 1 base short, with 11 bases between. CDR3 amino acids: CASSLRQAENTGELFF. As DNA, the CDR3 is TGCGCCAGCAGCTTGCGACAGGCGGAGAACACCGGGGAGCTGTTTTTT.

The chain couples TRBV5-6 to TRBJ1-1, with a tentative D call TRBD1 (5 bases). This CDR3 is 13 amino acids long. V shed 2 bases and J shed 5 bases, with 10 bases lying between them. Germline CDR1 reads SGHDT; CDR2 reads YYEEEE. CDR3 amino acids: CASSFQGRTEAFF. The CDR3 DNA reads as TGTGCCAGCAGCTTCCAGGGAAGGACTGAAGCTTTCTTT.

The chain combines TRBV27 with TRBJ1-2, with unresolved D. V lost 6 bases, J lost 5 bases, and 10 bases lay in between. CDR1 is MNHEY and CDR2 is SMNVEV in the germline V gene (reference sequence). The CDR3 runs to 12 residues. In nucleotides, the CDR3 is TGTGCCAGCAGAACGAGACTATATGGCTACACCTTC. Protein sequence: CASRTRLYGYTF.

This CDR3 reads CASSLSVGGRIYNEQFF. CDR3 nucleotide sequence: TGTGCCAGCAGCTTGTCGGTGGGCGGGAGGATCTACAATGAGCAGTTCTTC. J is TRBJ2-1 and V is TRBV5-4; 8 positions agree with TRBD2. The CDR3 covers 17 residues. The germline CDR1 and CDR2 sequences are SGHNT and YYREEE (reference sequence). V lost 1 base, J lost 3 bases, and 9 bases stayed unmatched.

V is TRBV11-3 and J is TRBJ2-5, with TRBD2 matching over 10 bases. V was clipped by 0 bases and J by 4 bases; unmatched bases: 2. This CDR3 spans 15 amino acids. Germline CDR1 and CDR2: SGHNT and YENEEA. CDR3 sequence reads: CASSLEAGGTETQYF. The CDR3 nucleotides are TGTGCCAGCAGCTTAGAAGCGGGAGGGACAGAGACCCAGTACTTC. The variable domain in full, completed from reference TRBV11-3 and TRBJ2-5, reads EAGVVQSPRYKIIEKKQPVAFWCNPISGHNTLYWYLQNLGQGPELLIRYENEEAVDDSQLPKDRFSAERLKGVDSTLKIQPAELGDSAVYLCASSLEAGGTETQYFGPGTRLLVL.

The gene calls are TRBV6-5 and TRBJ2-7; 8 positions agree with TRBD1. CDR1 and CDR2 (germline): MNHEY, SVGAGI. The CDR3 contains 12 residues. J gave up 6 bases and V 6 bases, and 4 bases lay outside the gene matches. The CDR3 DNA reads TGTGCCAGCAGGACAGGGGAGGTCGAGCAGTACTTC. Translated, it gives CASRTGEVEQYF.